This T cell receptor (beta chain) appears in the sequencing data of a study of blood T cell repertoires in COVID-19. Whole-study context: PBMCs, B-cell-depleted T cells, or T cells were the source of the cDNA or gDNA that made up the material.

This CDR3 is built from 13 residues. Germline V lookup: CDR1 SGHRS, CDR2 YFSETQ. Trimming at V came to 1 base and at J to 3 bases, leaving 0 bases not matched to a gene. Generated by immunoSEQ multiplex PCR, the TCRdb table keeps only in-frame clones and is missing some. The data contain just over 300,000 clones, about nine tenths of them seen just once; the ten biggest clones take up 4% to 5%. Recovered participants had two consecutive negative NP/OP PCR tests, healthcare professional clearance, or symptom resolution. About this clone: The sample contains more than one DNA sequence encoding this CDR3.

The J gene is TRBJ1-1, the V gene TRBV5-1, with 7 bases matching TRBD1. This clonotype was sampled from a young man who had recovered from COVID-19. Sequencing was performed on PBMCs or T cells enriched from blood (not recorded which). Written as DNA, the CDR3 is TGCGCCAGCAGCTTGACAGGGGACACTGAAGCTTTCTTT. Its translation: CASSLTGDTEAFF.